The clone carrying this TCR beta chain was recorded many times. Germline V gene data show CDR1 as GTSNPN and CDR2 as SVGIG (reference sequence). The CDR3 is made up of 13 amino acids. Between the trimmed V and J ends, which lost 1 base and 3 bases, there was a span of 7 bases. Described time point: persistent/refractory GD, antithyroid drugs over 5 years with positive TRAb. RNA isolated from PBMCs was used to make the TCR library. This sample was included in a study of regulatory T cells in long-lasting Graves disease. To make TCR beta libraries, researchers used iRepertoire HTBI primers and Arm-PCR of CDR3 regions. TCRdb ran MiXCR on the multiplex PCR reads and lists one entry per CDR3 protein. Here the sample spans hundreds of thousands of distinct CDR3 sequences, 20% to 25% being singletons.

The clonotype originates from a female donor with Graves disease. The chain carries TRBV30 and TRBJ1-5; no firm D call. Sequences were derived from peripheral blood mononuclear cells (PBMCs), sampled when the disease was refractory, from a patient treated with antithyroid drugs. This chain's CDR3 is CAWSAEINQPQHF. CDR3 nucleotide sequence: TGTGCCTGGAGTGCCGAGATCAATCAGCCCCAGCATTTT.